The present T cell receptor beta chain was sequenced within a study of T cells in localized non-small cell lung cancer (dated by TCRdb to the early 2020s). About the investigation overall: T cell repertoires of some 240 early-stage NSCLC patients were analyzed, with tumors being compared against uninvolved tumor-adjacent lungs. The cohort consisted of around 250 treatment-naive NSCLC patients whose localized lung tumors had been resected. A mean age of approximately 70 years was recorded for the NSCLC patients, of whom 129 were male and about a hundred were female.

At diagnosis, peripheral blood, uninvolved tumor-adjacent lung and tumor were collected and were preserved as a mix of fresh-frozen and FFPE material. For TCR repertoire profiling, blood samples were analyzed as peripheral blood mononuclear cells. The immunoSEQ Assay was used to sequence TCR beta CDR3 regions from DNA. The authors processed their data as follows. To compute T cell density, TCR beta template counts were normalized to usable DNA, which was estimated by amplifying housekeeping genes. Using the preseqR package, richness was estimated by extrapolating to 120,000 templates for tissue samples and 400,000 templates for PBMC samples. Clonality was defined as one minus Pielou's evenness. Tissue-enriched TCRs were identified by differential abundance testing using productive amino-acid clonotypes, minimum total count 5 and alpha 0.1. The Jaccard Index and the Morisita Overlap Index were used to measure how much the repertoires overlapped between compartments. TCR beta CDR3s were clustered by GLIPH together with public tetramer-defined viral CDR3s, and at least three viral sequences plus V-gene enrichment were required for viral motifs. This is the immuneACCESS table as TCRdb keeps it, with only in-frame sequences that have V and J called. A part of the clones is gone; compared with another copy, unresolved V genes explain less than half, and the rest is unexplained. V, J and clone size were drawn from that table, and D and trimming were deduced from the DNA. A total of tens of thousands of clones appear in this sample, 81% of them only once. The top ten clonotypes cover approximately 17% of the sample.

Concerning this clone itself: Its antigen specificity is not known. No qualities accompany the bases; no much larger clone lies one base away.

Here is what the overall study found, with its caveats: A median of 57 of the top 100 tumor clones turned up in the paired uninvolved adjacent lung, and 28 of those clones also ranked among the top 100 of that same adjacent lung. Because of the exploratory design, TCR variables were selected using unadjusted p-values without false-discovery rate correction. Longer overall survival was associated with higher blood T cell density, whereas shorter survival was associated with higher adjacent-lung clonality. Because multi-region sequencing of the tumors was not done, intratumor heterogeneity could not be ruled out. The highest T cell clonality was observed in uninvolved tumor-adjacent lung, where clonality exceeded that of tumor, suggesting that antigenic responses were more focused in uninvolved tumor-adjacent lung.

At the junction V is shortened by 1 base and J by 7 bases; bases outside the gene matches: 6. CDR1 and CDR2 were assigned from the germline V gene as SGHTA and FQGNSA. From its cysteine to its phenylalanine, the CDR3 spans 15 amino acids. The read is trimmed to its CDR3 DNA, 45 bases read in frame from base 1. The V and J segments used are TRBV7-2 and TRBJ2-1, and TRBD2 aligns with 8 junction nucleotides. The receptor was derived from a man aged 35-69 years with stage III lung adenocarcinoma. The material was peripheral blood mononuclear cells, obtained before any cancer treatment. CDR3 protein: CASSLDGGAGNEQFF. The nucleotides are TGTGCCAGCAGCTTAGACGGGGGGGCCGGAAATGAGCAGTTCTTC.